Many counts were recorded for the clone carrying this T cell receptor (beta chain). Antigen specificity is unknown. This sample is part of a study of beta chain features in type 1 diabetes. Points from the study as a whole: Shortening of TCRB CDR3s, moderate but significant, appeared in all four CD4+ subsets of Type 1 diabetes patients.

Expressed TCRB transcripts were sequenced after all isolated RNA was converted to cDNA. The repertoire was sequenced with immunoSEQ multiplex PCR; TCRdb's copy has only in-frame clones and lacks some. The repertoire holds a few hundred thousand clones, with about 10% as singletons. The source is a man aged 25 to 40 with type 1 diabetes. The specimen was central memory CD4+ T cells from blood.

CDR3 in amino acids: CASKDTATNEKLFF. CDR3 nucleotides: TGTGCCAGCAAGGACACTGCAACTAATGAAAAACTGTTTTTT. V gene TRBV6-5 combines with J gene TRBJ1-4, with a weak D call TRBD1 (5 bases). The V end lost 7 bases, the J end lost 0 bases, and 9 bases lay between the germline ends. The CDR3 contains 14 residues. Germline V gene sequence: CDR1 MNHEY, CDR2 SVGAGI.